This is a list of T cell receptor beta chains from one sample in a study of T cell repertoires in cytomegalovirus infection. Their target antigens are unknown. Using its own MiXCR run on the reads, TCRdb lists one record per CDR3 protein. The repertoire has a few hundred thousand distinct CDR3 sequences, almost 40% of them found once; the top ten carry 48%. This sample comprised cultured PBMCs, obtained from culture after CMV antigen stimulation. Source of these receptors: a human donor in good health (CMV status not recorded). Some clones in this sample may be carry-over from other donors' samples. CDR3s include the opening cysteine and the closing phenylalanine or tryptophan. D genes are given only for firm matches.

V,D,CDR3
TRBV7-6,TRBD2,CASSLIAGETGNEQFF
TRBV7-6,-,CASSLAGRWQSSTDTQYF
TRBV7-8,TRBD2,CASSLRLAGAMRDTQYF
TRBV29-1,TRBD1,CSVMGEQGVPGELFF
TRBV7-2,TRBD2,CASSSSSGSTGNTQYF
TRBV7-2,-,CASSRGGPVGGYTF
TRBV5-1,TRBD1,CASSLGDRGGYEQYF
TRBV7-4,-,CASSLAARQETQYF
TRBV11-2,-,CASSARTEETQYF
TRBV7-2,-,CASSSGGQPQHF
TRBV20-1,-,CSARDRLSALISEKLFF
TRBV7-9,-,CASSLMEDTQYF
TRBV6-1,-,CASSEAPWAGQQPQHF
TRBV7-2,-,CASSLSPRDYGYTF
TRBV6-2/TRBV6-3,-,CASSWRPTGGEQFF
TRBV6-2/TRBV6-3,-,CASSPSGLPYEQYF
TRBV4-1,TRBD2,CASSFSGLGTSRNEQFF
TRBV6-2/TRBV6-3,-,CASSWANPSGANVLTF
TRBV12-3/TRBV12-4,-,CASSSYSGANVLTF
TRBV20-1,TRBD2,CSAIGLAEEIYEQYF
TRBV7-2,-,CASSLAGLSEQYF
TRBV15,-,CATSRDSPAQRTEAFF
TRBV13,-,CASSWRESGNTEAFF
TRBV7-2,TRBD1,CASSLGWGGGFGNQPQHF
TRBV5-5,-,CASSLGGDGAQHF
TRBV11-2,-,CASSFDGTTNEKLFF
TRBV7-2,-,CASSQSTGIRANYGYTF